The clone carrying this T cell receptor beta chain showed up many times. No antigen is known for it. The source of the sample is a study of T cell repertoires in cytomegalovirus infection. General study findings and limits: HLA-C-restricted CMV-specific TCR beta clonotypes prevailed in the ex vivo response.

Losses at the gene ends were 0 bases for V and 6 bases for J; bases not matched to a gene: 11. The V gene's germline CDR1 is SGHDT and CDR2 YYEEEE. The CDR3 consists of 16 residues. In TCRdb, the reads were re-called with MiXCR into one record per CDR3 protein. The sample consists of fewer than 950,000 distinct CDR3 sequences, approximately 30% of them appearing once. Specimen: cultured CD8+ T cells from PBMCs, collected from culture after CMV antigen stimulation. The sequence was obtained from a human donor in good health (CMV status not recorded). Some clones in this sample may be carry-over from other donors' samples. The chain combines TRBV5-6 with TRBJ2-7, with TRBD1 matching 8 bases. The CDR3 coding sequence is TGTGCCAGCAGCTTGGTAGGCGGCAGGGGGCGGGCCGAGCAGTACGTC. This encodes CASSLVGGRGRAEQYV.